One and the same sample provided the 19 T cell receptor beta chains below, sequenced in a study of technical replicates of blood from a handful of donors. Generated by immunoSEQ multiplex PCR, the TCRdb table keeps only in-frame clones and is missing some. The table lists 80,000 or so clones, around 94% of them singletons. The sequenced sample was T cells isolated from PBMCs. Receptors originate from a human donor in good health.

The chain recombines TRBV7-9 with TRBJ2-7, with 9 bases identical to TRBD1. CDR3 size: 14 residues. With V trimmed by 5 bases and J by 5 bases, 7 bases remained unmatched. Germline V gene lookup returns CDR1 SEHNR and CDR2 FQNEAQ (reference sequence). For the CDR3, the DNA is TGTGCCAGCAGCAACGCGGGACAGGGCAACGAGCAGTACTTC. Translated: CASSNAGQGNEQYF.

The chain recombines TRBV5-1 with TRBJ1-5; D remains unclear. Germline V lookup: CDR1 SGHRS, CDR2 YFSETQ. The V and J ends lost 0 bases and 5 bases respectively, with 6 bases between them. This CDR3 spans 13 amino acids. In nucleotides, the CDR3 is TGCGCCAGCAGCTTGGGCCCAGATCAGCCCCAGCATTTT. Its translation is CASSLGPDQPQHF.

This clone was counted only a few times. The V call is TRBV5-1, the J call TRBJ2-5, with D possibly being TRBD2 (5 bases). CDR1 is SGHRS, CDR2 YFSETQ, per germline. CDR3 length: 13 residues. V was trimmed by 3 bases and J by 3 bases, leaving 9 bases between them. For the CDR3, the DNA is TGCGCCAGCAGCTCACTAGAGAAAGAGACCCAGTACTTC. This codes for CASSSLEKETQYF.

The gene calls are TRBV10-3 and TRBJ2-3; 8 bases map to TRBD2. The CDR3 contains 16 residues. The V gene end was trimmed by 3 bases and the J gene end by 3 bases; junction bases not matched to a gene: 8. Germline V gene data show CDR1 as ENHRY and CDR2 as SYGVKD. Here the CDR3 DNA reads TGTGCCATCAGTGATCTCAGCGGGAGTTGGACAGATACGCAGTATTTT. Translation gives CAISDLSGSWTDTQYF.

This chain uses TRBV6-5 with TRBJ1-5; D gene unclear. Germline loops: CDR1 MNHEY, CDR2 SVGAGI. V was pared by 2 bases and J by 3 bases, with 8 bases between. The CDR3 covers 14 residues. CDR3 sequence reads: CASSYNPVNQPQHF. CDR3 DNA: TGTGCCAGCAGTTACAATCCGGTCAATCAGCCCCAGCATTTT.

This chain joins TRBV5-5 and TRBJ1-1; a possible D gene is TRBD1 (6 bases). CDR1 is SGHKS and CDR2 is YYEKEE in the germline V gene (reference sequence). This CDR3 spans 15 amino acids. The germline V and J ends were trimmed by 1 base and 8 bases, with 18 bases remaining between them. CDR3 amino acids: CASSLMLRGGKEAFF. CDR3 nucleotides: TGTGCCAGCAGCTTGATGTTAAGAGGGGGAAAAGAAGCTTTCTTT.

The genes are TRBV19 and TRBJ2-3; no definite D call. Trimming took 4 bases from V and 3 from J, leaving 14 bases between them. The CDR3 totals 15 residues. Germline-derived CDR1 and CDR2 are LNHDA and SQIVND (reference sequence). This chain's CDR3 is CASSTLVRGTDTQYF. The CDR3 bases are TGTGCCAGTAGTACCCTAGTTCGTGGGACAGATACGCAGTATTTT.

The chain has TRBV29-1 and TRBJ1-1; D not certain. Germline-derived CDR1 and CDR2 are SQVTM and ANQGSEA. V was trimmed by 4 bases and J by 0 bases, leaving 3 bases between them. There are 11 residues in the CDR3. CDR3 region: CSVVMNTEAFF. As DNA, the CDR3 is TGCAGCGTTGTAATGAACACTGAAGCTTTCTTT.

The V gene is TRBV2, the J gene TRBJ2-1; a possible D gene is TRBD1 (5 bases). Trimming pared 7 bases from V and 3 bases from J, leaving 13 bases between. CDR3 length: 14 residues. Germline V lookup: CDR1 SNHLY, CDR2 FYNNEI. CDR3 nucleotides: TGTGCCAGCACTGGGGAAGGGGACTACAATGAGCAGTTCTTC. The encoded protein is CASTGEGDYNEQFF.

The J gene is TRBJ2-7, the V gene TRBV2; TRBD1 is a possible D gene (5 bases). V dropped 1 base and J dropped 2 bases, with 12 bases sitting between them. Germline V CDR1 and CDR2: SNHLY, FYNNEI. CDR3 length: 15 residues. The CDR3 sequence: CASSEGWGGTYEQYF. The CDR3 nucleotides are TGTGCCAGCAGTGAAGGTTGGGGCGGTACCTACGAGCAGTACTTC.

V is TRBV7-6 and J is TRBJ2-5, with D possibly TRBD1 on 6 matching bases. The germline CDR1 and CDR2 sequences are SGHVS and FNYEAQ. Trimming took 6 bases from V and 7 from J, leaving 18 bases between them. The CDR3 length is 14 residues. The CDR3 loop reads CASRQGNGEGTQYF. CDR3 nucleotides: TGTGCCAGCAGACAGGGAAACGGCGAGGGGACCCAGTACTTC. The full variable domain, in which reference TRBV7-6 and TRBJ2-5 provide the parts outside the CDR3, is GAGVSQSPRYKVTKRGQDVALRCDPISGHVSLYWYRQALGQGPEFLTYFNYEAQQDKSGLPNDRFSAERPEGSISTLTIQRTEQRDSAMYRCASRQGNGEGTQYFGPGTRLLVL.

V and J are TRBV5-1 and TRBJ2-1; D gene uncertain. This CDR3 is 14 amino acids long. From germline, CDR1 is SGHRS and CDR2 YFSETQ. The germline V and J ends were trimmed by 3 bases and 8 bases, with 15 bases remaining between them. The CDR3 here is CASSSPRNNHEQFF. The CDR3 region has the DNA TGCGCCAGCAGCTCCCCCCGAAACAATCATGAGCAGTTCTTC. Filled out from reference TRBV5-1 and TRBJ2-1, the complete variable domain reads KAGVTQTPRYLIKTRGQQVTLSCSPISGHRSVSWYQQTPGQGLQFLFEYFSETQRNKGNFPGRFSGRQFSNSRSEMNVSTLELGDSALYLCASSSPRNNHEQFFGPGTRLTVL.

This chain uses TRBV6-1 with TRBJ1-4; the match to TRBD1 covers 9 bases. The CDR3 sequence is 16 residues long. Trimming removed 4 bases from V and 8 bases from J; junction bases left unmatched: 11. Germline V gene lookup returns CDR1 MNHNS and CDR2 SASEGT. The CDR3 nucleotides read TGTGCCAGCAGTGCGAGTCCGGGACAGGGCGGAGAAAAACTGTTTTTT. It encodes CASSASPGQGGEKLFF.

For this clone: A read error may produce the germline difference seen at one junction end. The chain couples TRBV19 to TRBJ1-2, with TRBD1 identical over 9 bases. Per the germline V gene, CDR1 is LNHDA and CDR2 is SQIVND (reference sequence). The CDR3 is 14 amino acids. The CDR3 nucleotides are TGTGCCAGTGGAGGGACAGGGAGAAACTCTGGCTACACCTTC. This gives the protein CASGGTGRNSGYTF.

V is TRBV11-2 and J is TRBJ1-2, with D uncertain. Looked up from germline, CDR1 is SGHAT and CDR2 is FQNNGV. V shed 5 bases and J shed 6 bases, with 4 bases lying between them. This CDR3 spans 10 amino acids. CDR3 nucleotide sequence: TGTGCCAGCAGCCCAGATGGCTACACCTTC. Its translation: CASSPDGYTF.

CDR3 loop: CASSLVASGYYEQYF. The CDR3 coding sequence is TGTGCCAGCAGCTTAGTGGCTAGCGGATACTACGAGCAGTACTTC. The chain couples TRBV11-2 to TRBJ2-7, with TRBD2 identical over 7 bases. CDR1 SGHAT and CDR2 FQNNGV come from the germline V gene. CDR3 length: 15 amino acids. J was trimmed by 3 bases and V by 1 base; bases with no gene match: 6.

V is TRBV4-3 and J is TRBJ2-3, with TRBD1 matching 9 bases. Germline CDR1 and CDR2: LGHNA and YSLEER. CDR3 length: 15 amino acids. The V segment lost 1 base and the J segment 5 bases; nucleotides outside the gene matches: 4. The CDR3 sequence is CASSQGGQGIDTQYF. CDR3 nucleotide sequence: TGCGCCAGCAGCCAAGGGGGACAGGGTATAGATACGCAGTATTTT.

In DNA form, the CDR3 reads TGTGCCAGCAGTTTCCCTACAGTCTCCTACGAGCAGTACTTC. This codes for CASSFPTVSYEQYF. V and J are TRBV6-7 and TRBJ2-7; no reliable D call. TRBV6-7 is sorted into the ORF group, with uncertain function. The CDR3 loop spans 14 amino acids. V was trimmed by 4 bases and J by 0 bases, leaving 10 bases between them.

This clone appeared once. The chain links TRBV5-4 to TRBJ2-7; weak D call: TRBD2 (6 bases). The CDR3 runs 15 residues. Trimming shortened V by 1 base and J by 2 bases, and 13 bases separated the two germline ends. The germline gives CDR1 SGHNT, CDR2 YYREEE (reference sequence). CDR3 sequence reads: CASSLLREIPYEQYF. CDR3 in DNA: TGTGCCAGCAGCTTGCTGCGGGAAATACCCTACGAGCAGTACTTC. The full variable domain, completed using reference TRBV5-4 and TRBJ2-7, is ETGVTQSPTHLIKTRGQQVTLRCSSQSGHNTVSWYQQALGQGPQFIFQYYREEENGRGNFPPRFSGLQFPNYSSELNVNALELDDSALYLCASSLLREIPYEQYFGPGTRLTVT.